These T cell receptor beta chains were read from a single sample in a study of patients and donors after allogeneic stem cell transplantation. In TCRdb, the RT-PCR reads were re-called with MiXCR into one record per CDR3 protein. The repertoire includes about 960,000 distinct CDR3 sequences, more than 15% of them detected once, and 6% sits in the top ten. Sequenced: blood, either unsorted or a sorted T cell fraction (not recorded which). All receptors come from a human donor who was either an allogeneic HSCT recipient or a stem cell or donor lymphocyte infusion donor (not recorded which). It is not recorded whose cells these are; they may come from a transplant donor. Both conserved end residues are part of each CDR3. Fields, in order: J gene, V gene, CDR3 protein.

TRBJ2-7 TRBV11-1 CASTLTDRFYEQYF
TRBJ2-1 TRBV24-1 CATRAGASYNEQFF
TRBJ2-7 TRBV9 CASSVGSGATYEQYF
TRBJ2-2 TRBV11-2 CASSLDLEANTGELFF
TRBJ2-5 TRBV24-1 CATSGPRVGRALEETQYF
TRBJ2-2 TRBV12-3/TRBV12-4 CASSFNRVSGELFF
TRBJ1-1 TRBV11-1 CASSLIQGNTEAFF
TRBJ2-2 TRBV10-3 CAISESSGGASGELFF
TRBJ2-5 TRBV4-3 CASSQLTSGVTHETQYF
TRBJ2-1 TRBV7-8 CASSYPGPPLNEQFF
TRBJ1-6 TRBV12-3/TRBV12-4 CASEYSGGSPLHF
TRBJ1-5 TRBV25-1 CASSECVRSNQPQHF
TRBJ1-5 TRBV18 CASSLTGASQPQHF
TRBJ1-4 TRBV20-1 CSARDTGRGDVNEKLFF
TRBJ2-7 TRBV7-9 CASSFGGVDYEQYF
TRBJ1-2 TRBV27 CASSFGVLYGYTF
TRBJ2-5 TRBV3-1 CASSTRDYRRPQETQYF
TRBJ1-2 TRBV4-1 CASSQVANYGYTF
TRBJ2-7 TRBV12-3/TRBV12-4 CASREGRNGDEQYF
TRBJ2-7 TRBV25-1 CASRGREATYEQYF
TRBJ1-2 TRBV6-1 CASKEFTGFGDYGYTF
TRBJ1-1 TRBV5-5 CASSLGVGGFSEAFF
TRBJ2-6 TRBV5-1 CASSLFSGRTTGANVLTF
TRBJ2-1 TRBV2 CASKEGLAASYNEQFF
TRBJ1-3 TRBV4-3 CASSQRREGRCPGNTIYF
TRBJ2-5 TRBV29-1 CSVTRSGSRQETQYF
TRBJ1-2 TRBV2 CASGDGEFYGYTF
TRBJ2-1 TRBV5-1 CASSLEASSGNEQFF
TRBJ2-5 TRBV4-2 CASSQADEKGFTQYF
TRBJ1-1 TRBV30 CAWDQLNTEAFF
TRBJ1-4 TRBV5-1 CASSLPGQGTEKLFF
TRBJ2-1 TRBV7-2 CASTGTSTYNEQFF
TRBJ2-7 TRBV12-3/TRBV12-4 CASSLGLHGEQYF
TRBJ2-3 TRBV12-3/TRBV12-4 CASSLGSGHTDTQYF
TRBJ1-5 TRBV6-5 CASSPRGSAQHF
TRBJ2-7 TRBV9 CASSVARDSGSYEQYF
TRBJ1-2 TRBV20-1 CSARSPEGFYGYTF
TRBJ2-7 TRBV20-1 CSASLAGVSSYEQYF
TRBJ1-5 TRBV12-3/TRBV12-4 CASSLGQSGQPQHF
TRBJ2-3 TRBV7-2 CASSLAIAGGPADTQYF
TRBJ2-1 TRBV4-1 CASSHDRGRVSYNEQFF
TRBJ2-4 TRBV20-1 CSARNSHGAKNIQYF
TRBJ2-7 TRBV15 CATKDLDSYEQYF
TRBJ2-3 TRBV7-9 CASSLDGGGVDTQYF
TRBJ2-2 TRBV5-6 CASSLGGSLLGELFF
TRBJ1-3 TRBV5-1 CASSLRPSGGNTIYF
TRBJ1-5 TRBV5-6 CASSLEGSSPSLKPQHF
TRBJ1-1 TRBV7-3 CASSTAQGNEAFF
TRBJ1-3 TRBV12-3/TRBV12-4 CASSRLILAGNTIYF
TRBJ1-4 TRBV6-1 CASSTQAANEKLFF
TRBJ2-5 TRBV5-1 CASSLDPAGKTQYF
TRBJ1-5 TRBV11-2 CASSHGGQRNQPQHF
TRBJ1-6 TRBV12-3/TRBV12-4 CASSFEGLGSSPLHF
TRBJ2-5 TRBV12-3/TRBV12-4 CASSFRDQETQYF
TRBJ1-1 TRBV20-1 CSARVGQEAFF